A single T cell receptor beta chain is shown here with its context. The CDR3 length is 14 residues. CDR1 and CDR2 from the germline V gene are SQVTM and ANQGSEA. One entry per CDR3 protein, without DNA, is what TCRdb gives after re-calling the 5' RACE reads. The sample shows 440,000 or so distinct CDR3 sequences, and 6% to 9.5% sits with its ten largest clones. This sample is drawn from a study of T cells expressing NK-cell markers. The origin of this receptor is a woman between 18 and 70 years old in good health. Sequencing was done on a sample of blood T cells: a sorted CD56 or NKG2C T cell subset, CD4+ or CD8+ T cells, or bulk PBMC T cells (not recorded which). The chain combines TRBV29-1 with TRBJ1-5; TCRdb lists TRBD1, though no DNA is available to test this call. CDR3 sequence: CSVVGGGVNQPQHF.